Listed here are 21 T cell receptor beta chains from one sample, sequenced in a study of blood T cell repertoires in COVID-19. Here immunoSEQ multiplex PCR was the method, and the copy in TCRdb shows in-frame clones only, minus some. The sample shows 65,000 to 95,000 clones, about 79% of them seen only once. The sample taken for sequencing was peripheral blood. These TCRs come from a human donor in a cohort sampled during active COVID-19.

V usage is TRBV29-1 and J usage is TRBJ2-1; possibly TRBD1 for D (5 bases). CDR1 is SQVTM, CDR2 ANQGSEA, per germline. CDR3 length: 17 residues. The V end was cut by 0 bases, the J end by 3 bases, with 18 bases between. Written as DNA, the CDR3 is TGCAGCGTTGAAGATCTTGAAGGGGAACTAATCTACAATGAGCAGTTCTTC. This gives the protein CSVEDLEGELIYNEQFF.

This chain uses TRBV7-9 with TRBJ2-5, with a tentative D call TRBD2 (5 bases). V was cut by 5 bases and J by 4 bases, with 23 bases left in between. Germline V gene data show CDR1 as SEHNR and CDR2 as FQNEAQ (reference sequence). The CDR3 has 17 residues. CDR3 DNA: TGTGCCAGCAGCCAGGCCCTTTCTGGCCCCGCGGGAGAGACCCAGTACTTC. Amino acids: CASSQALSGPAGETQYF.

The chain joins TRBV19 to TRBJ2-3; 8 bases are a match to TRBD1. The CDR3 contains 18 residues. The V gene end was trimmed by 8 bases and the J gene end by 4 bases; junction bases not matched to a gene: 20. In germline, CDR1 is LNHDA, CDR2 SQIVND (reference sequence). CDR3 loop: CASGRQGKTAGYADTQYF. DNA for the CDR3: TGTGCCAGTGGAAGACAGGGGAAAACCGCGGGGTACGCAGATACGCAGTATTTT.

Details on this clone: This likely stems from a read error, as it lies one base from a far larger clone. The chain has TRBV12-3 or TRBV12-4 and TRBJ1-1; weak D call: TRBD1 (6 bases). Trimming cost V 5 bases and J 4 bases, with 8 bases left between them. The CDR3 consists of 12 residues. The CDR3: CASSLQGTEAFF. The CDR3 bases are TGTGCCAGCAGTCTACAGGGCACTGAAGCTTTCTTT.

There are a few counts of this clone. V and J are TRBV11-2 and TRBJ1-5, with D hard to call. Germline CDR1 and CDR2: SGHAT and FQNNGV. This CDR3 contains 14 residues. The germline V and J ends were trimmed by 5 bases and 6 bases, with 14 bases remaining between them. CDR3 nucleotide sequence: TGTGCCAGCAGCCTAGGCCTCGGGTTTCAGCCCCAGCATTTT. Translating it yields CASSLGLGFQPQHF. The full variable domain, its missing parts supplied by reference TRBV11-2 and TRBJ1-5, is EAGVAQSPRYKIIEKRQSVAFWCNPISGHATLYWYQQILGQGPKLLIQFQNNGVVDDSQLPKDRFSAERLKGVDSTLKIQPAKLEDSAVYLCASSLGLGFQPQHFGDGTRLSIL.

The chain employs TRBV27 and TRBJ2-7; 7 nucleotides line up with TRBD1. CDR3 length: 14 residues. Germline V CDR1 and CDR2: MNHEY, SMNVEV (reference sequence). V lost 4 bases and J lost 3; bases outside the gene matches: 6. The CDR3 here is CASSSQDRFYEQYF. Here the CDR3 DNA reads TGTGCCAGCAGTTCCCAGGACAGGTTCTACGAGCAGTACTTC.

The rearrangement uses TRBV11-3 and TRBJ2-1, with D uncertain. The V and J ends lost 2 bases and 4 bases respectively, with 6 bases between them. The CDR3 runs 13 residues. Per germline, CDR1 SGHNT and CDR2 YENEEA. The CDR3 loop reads CASSLPGYNEQFF. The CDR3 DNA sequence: TGTGCCAGCAGCTTACCAGGTTACAATGAGCAGTTCTTC.

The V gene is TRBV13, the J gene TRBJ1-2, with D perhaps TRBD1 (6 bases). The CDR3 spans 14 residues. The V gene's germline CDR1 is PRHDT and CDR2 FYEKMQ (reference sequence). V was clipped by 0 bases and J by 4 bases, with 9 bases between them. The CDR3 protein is CASSLGSRGYGYTF. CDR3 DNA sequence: TGTGCCAGCAGCTTAGGCAGCAGGGGCTATGGCTACACCTTC.

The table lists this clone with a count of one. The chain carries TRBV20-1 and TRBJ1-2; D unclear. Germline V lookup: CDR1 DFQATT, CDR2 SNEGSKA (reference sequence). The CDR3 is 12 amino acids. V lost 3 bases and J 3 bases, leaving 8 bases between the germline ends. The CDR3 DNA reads TGCAGTGCTAGTCGGCAGGACTATGGCTACACCTTC. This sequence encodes CSASRQDYGYTF.

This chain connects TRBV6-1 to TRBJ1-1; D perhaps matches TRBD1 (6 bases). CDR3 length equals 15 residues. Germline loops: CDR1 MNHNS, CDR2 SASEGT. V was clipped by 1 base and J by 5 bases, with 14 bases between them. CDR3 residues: CASSEVTGRWTEAFF. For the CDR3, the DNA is TGTGCCAGCAGTGAAGTCACAGGGCGATGGACTGAAGCTTTCTTT.

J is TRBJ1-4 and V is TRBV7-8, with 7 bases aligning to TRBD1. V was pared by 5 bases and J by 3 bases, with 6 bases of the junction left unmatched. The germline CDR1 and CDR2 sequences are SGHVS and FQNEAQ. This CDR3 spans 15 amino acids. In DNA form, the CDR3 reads TGTGCCAGCAGCGCAGGGGACAGACCTAATGAAAAACTGTTTTTT. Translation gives CASSAGDRPNEKLFF.

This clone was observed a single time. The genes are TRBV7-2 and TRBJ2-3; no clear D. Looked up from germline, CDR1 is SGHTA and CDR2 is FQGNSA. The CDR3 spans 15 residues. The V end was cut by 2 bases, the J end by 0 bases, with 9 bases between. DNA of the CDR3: TGTGCCAGCAGCTTAAACCCCGGGAGCACAGATACGCAGTATTTT. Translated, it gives CASSLNPGSTDTQYF.

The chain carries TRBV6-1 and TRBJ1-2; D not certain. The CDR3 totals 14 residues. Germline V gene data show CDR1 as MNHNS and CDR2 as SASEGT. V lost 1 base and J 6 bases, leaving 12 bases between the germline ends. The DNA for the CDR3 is TGTGCCAGCAGTGAAGACTGGAGACCGGATGGCTACACCTTC. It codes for CASSEDWRPDGYTF.

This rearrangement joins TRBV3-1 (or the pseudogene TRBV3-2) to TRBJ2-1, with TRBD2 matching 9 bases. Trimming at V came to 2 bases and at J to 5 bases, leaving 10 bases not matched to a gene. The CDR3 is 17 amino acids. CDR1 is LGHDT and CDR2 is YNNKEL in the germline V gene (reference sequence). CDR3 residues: CASSQSFVAGGDNEQFF. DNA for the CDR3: TGTGCCAGCAGCCAATCTTTTGTGGCGGGGGGGGACAATGAGCAGTTCTTC.

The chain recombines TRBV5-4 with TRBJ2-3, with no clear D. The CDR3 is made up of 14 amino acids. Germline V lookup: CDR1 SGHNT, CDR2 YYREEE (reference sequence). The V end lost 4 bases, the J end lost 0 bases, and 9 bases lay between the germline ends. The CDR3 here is CASSHLTSTDTQYF. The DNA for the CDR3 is TGTGCCAGCAGCCACCTGACTAGCACAGATACGCAGTATTTT.

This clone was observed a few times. DNA of the CDR3: TGTGCCAGCAGCCAAGAATGGTATAGCGAAGAGCAGTTCTTC. It codes for CASSQEWYSEEQFF. The chain combines TRBV14 with TRBJ2-1, with D tentatively TRBD2 (5 bases). The CDR3 has 14 amino acids. The V end was cut by 0 bases, the J end by 10 bases, with 13 bases between. In germline, CDR1 is SGHDN, CDR2 FVKESK.

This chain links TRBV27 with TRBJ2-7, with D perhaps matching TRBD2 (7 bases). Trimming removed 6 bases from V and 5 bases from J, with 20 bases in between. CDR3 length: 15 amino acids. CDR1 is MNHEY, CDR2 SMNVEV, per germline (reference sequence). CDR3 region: CASSLQRGAADEQYF. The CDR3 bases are TGTGCCAGCAGCCTACAACGGGGGGCGGCGGACGAGCAGTACTTC.

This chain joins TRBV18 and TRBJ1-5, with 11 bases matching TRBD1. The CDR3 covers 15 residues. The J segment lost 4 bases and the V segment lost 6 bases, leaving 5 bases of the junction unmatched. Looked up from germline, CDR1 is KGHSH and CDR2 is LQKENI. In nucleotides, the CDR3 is TGTGCCAGCTCGCCTGGGACAGGGGGGAATCAGCCCCAGCATTTT. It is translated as CASSPGTGGNQPQHF.

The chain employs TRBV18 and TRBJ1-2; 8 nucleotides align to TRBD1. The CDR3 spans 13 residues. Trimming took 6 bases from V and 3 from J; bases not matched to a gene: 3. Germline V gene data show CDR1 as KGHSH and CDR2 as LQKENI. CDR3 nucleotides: TGTGCCAGCTCCCAGGACAGGGACTATGGCTACACCTTC. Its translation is CASSQDRDYGYTF.

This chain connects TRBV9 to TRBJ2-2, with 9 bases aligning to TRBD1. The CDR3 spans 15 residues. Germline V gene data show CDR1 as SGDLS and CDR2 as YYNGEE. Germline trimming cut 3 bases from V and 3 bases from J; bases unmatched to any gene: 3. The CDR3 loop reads CASSGQGGHTGELFF. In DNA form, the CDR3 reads TGTGCCAGCAGCGGACAGGGGGGGCACACCGGGGAGCTGTTTTTT.

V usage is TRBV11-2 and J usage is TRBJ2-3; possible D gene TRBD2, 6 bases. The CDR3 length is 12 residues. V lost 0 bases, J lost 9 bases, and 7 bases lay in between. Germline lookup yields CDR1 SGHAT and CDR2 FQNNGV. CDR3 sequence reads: CASSLDRGTQYF. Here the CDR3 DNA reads TGTGCCAGCAGCTTAGATCGGGGGACGCAGTATTTT.